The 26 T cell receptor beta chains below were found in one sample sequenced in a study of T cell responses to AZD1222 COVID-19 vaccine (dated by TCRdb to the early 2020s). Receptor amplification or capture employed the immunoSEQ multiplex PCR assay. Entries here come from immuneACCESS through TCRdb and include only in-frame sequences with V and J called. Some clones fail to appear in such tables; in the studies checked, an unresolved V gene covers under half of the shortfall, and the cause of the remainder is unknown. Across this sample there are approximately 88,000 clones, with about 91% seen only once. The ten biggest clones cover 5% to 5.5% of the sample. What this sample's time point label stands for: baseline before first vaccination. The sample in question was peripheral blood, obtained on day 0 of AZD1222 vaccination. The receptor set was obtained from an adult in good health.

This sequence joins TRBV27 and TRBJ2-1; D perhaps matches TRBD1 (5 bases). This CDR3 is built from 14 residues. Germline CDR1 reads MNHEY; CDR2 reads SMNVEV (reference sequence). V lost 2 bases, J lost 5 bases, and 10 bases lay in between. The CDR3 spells CASSLGARHNEQFF. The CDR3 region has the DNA TGTGCCAGCAGTTTAGGGGCGAGACACAATGAGCAGTTCTTC.

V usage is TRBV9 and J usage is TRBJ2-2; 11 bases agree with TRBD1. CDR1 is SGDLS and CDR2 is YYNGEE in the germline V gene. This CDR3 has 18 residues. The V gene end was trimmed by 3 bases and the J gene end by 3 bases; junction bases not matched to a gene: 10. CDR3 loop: CASSARTGGGMDTGELFF. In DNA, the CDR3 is TGTGCCAGCAGCGCCCGGACAGGGGGCGGAATGGACACCGGGGAGCTGTTTTTT. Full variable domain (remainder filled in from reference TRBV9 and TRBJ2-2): DSGVTQTPKHLITATGQRVTLRCSPRSGDLSVYWYQQSLDQGLQFLIQYYNGEERAKGNILERFSAQQFPDLHSELNLSSLELGDSALYFCASSARTGGGMDTGELFFGEGSRLTVL.

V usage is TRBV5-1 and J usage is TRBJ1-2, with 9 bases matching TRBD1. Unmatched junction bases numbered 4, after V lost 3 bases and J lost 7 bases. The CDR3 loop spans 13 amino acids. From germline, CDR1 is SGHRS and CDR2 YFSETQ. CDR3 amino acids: CASSSTTGGGYTF. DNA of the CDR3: TGCGCCAGCAGCTCGACGACAGGGGGTGGCTACACCTTC.

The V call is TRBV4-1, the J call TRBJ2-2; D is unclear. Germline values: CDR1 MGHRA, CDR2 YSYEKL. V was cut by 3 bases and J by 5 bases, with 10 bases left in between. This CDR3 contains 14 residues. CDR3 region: CASSHGWVTGELFF. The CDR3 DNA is TGCGCCAGCAGCCACGGATGGGTTACCGGGGAGCTGTTTTTT.

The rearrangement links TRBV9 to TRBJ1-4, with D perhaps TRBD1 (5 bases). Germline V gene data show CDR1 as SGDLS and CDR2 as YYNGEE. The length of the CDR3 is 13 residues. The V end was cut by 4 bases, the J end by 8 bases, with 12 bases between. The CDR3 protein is CASSKQAGEKLFF. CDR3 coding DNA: TGTGCCAGCAGCAAACAGGCTGGCGAAAAACTGTTTTTT.

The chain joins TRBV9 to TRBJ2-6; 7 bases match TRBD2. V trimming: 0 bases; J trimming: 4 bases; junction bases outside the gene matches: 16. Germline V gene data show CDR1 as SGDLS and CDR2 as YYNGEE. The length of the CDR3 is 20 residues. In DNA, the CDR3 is TGTGCCAGCAGCGTAGGGTTACGCGGGAGAAGTACGTGGGGGGCCAACGTCCTGACTTTC. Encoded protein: CASSVGLRGRSTWGANVLTF.

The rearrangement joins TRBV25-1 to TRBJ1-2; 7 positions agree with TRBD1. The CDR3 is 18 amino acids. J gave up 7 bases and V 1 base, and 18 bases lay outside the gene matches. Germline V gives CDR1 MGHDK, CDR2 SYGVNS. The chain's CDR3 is CASSEFRGRGTPETGYTF. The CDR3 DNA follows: TGTGCCAGCAGTGAATTCAGGGGCAGGGGGACCCCGGAGACTGGCTACACCTTC.

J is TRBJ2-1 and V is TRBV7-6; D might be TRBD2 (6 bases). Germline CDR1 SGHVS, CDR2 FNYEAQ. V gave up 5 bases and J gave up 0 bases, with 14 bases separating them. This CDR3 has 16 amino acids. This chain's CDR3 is CASSQRRGSSYNEQFF. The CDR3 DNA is TGTGCCAGCAGCCAGAGACGGGGGAGCTCCTACAATGAGCAGTTCTTC. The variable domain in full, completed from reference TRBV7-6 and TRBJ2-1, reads GAGVSQSPRYKVTKRGQDVALRCDPISGHVSLYWYRQALGQGPEFLTYFNYEAQQDKSGLPNDRFSAERPEGSISTLTIQRTEQRDSAMYRCASSQRRGSSYNEQFFGPGTRLTVL.

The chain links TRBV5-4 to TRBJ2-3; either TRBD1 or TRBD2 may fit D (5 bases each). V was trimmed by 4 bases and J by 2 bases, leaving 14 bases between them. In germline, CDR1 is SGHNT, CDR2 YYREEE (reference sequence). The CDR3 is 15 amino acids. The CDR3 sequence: CASSTGTGSTDTQYF. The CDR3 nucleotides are TGTGCCAGCAGCACCGGGACGGGTTCCACAGATACGCAGTATTTT.

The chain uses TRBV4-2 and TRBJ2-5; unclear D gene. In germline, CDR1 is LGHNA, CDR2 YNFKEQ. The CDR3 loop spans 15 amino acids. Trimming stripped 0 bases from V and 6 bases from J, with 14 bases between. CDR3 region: CASSQDSQALQTQYF. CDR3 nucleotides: TGTGCCAGCAGCCAAGATTCGCAAGCCCTCCAGACCCAGTACTTC.

CDR3 amino acids: CASSQGTSGYEQYF. Here the CDR3 DNA reads TGTGCCAGCAGTCAAGGGACTAGCGGCTACGAGCAGTACTTC. This chain connects TRBV27 to TRBJ2-7, with TRBD2 matching over 11 bases. The CDR3 spans 14 residues. Germline-derived CDR1 and CDR2 are MNHEY and SMNVEV (reference sequence). With 5 bases clipped from V and 3 bases from J, the junction kept 3 bases outside the gene matches.

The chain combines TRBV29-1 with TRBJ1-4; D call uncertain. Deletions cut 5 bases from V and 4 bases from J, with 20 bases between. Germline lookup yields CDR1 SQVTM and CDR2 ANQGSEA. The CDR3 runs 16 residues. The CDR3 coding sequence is TGCAGCGTTCAAGCGACATATTTGCCTGATAATGAAAAACTGTTTTTT. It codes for CSVQATYLPDNEKLFF.

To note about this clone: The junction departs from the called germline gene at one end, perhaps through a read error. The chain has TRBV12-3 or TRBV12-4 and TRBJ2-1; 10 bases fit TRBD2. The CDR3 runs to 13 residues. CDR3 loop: CASSLAGVNEQFF. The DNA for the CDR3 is TGTGCCAGCAGTCTAGCGGGAGTCAATGAGCAGTTCTTC.

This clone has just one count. CDR3 sequence: CASSPIIGTGELFF. The CDR3 coding sequence is TGTGCCAGCTCACCTATTATCGGGACCGGGGAGCTGTTTTTT. The V call is TRBV18, the J call TRBJ2-2; no reliable D call. This CDR3 comprises 14 residues. V lost 3 bases and J lost 5, with 10 bases in between. The germline V gene encodes CDR1 KGHSH and CDR2 LQKENI.

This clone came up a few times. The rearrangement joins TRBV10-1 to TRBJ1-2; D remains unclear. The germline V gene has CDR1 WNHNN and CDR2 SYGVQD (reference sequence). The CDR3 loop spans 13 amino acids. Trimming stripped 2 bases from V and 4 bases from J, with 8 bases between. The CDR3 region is CASSEQASYGYTF. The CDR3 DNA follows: TGCGCCAGCAGTGAGCAGGCGTCCTATGGCTACACCTTC.

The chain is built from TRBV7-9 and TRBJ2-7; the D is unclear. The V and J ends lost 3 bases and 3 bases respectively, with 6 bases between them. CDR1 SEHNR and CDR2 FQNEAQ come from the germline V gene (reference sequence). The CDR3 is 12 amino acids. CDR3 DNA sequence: TGTGCCAGCAGCTTTGGCAACTACGAGCAGTACTTC. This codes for CASSFGNYEQYF.

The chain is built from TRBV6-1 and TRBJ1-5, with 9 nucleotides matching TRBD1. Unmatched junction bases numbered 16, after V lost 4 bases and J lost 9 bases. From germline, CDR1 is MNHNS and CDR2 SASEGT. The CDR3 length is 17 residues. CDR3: CASSGKATGGLIRPQHF. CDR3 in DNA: TGTGCCAGCAGTGGGAAGGCCACAGGGGGCTTGATTAGGCCCCAGCATTTT.

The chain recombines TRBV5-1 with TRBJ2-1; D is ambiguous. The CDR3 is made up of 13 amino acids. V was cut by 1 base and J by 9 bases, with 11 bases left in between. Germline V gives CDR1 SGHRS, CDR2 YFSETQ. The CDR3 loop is CASSLRPNSEQFF. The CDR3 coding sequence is TGCGCCAGCAGCTTGAGGCCTAACAGTGAGCAGTTCTTC.

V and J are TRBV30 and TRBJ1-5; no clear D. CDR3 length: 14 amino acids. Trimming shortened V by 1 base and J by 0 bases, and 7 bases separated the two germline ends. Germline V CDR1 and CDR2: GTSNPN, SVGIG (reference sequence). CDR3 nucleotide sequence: TGTGCCTGGAGTGAATCCCATAGCAATCAGCCCCAGCATTTT. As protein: CAWSESHSNQPQHF.

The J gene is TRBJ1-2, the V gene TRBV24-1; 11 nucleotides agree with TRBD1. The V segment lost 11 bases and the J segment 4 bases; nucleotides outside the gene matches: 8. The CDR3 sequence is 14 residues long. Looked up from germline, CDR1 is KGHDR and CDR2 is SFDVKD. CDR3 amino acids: CANNPGTGGYGYTF. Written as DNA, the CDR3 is TGTGCCAACAACCCCGGGACAGGGGGCTATGGCTACACCTTC.

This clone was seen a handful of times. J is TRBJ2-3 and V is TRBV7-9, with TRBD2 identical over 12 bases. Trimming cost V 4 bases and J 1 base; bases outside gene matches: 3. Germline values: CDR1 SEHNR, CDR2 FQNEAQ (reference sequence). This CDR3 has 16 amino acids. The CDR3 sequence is CASSSSGRDGTDTQYF. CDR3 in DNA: TGTGCCAGCAGCTCTAGCGGGAGGGACGGCACAGATACGCAGTATTTT.

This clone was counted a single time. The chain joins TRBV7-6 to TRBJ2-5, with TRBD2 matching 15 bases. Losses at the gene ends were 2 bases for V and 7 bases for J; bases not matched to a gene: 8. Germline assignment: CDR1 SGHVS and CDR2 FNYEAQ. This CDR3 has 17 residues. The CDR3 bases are TGTGCCAGCAGCTTACACGGACTAGCGGGAGGGCCCGGGACCCAGTACTTC. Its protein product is CASSLHGLAGGPGTQYF.

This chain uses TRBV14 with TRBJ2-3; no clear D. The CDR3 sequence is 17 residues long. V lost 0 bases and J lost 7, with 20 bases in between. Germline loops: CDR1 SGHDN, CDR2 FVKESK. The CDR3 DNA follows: TGTGCCAGCAGCCAAGATAGCAGGAGAACAACAATTCATACGCAGTATTTT. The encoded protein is CASSQDSRRTTIHTQYF.

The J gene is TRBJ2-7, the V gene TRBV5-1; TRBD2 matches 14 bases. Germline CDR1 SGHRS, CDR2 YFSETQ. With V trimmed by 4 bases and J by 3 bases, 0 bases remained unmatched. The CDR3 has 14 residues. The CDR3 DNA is TGCGCCAGCAGCGGGACTAGCGGGAGCTACGAGCAGTACTTC. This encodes CASSGTSGSYEQYF.

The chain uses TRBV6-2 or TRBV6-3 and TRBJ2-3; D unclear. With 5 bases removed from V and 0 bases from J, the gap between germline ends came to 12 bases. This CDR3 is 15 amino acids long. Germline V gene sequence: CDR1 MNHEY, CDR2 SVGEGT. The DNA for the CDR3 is TGTGCCAGCAGTGCCGGATGGGTAAGCACAGATACGCAGTATTTT. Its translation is CASSAGWVSTDTQYF.

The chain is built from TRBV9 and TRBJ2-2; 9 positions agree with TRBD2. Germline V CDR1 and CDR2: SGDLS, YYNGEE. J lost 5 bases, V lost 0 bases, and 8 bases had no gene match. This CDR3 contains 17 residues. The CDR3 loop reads CASSVVAGGPRTGELFF. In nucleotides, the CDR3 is TGTGCCAGCAGCGTAGTTGCGGGAGGGCCGCGGACCGGGGAGCTGTTTTTT.